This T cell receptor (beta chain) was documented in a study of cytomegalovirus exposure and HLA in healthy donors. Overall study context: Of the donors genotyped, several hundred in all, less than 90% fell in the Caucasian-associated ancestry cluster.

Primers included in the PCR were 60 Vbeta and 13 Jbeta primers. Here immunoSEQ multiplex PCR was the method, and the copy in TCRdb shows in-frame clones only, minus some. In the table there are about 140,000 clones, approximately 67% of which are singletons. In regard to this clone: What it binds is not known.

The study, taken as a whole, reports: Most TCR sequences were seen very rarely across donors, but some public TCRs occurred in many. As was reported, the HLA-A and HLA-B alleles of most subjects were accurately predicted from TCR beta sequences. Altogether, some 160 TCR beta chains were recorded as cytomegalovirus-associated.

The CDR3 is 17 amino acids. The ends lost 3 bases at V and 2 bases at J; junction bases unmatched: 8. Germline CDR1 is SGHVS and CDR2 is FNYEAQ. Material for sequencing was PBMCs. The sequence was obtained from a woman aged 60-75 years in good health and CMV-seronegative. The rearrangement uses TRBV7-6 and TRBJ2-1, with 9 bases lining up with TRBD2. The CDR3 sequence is CASSFWSSGATYNEQFF. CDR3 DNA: TGTGCCAGCAGCTTTTGGTCTAGCGGGGCTACCTACAATGAGCAGTTCTTC.